This T cell receptor beta chain derives from a study of regulatory T cells in long-lasting Graves disease. V lost 0 bases to trimming and J lost 0 bases, with 8 bases between them. The germline CDR1 and CDR2 sequences are LNHNV and YYDKDF (reference sequence). The CDR3 has 15 residues. TCR beta libraries were built with iRepertoire HTBI primers and Arm-PCR of CDR3 regions. In the source study's methods: Identification yielded around 58 TRBV and over eleven TRBJ segments across samples. TCRdb itself ran the multiplex PCR reads through MiXCR, one entry per CDR3 protein. The V and J calls and clone size come from TCRdb's table, not from the authors' own analysis. This sample has about 440,000 distinct CDR3 sequences; approximately 15% occur once, and the top ten carry 16%. The time point is: newly diagnosed GD, antithyroid drugs for less than 3 months. Extracted RNA from PBMCs served as the source of the TCR library.

These data were also reused for a study on T cells in Graves' hyperthyroidism and ophthalmopathy. From that second work: In simple terms, a model built on 13 V-J features told ophthalmopathy apart from stable hyperthyroidism.

This chain joins TRBV15 and TRBJ1-1; D unclear. This sequence was found in a woman between 25 and 40 years old with Graves disease. This sample comprised peripheral blood mononuclear cells (PBMCs), obtained at new diagnosis, from a patient treated with antithyroid drugs. The CDR3 sequence: CATSRDVGLNTEAFF. In nucleotides, the CDR3 is TGTGCCACCAGCAGAGATGTGGGGTTGAACACTGAAGCTTTCTTT.